These 11 T cell receptor beta chains were all obtained from the same sample, sequenced in a study of T cell responses to AZD1222 COVID-19 vaccine. Libraries were prepared by immunoSEQ multiplex PCR; TCRdb keeps only in-frame clonotypes and omits some of them. Of approximately 94,000 clones listed, approximately 87% are singletons. This material consisted of peripheral blood, taken on day 0 of MenACWY control vaccination. These receptors were taken from an adult in good health.

This sequence joins TRBV7-2 and TRBJ2-3, with D perhaps matching TRBD2 (6 bases). The V gene's germline CDR1 is SGHTA and CDR2 FQGNSA. V dropped 5 bases and J dropped 7 bases, with 16 bases sitting between them. This CDR3 is built from 14 residues. CDR3 protein: CASSPLAGPYTQYF. In nucleotides, the CDR3 is TGTGCCAGCAGCCCGCTGGCGGGGCCGTATACGCAGTATTTT. Full variable domain (outside the CDR3, taken from reference TRBV7-2 and TRBJ2-3): GAGVSQSPSNKVTEKGKDVELRCDPISGHTALYWYRQSLGQGLEFLIYFQGNSAPDKSGLPSDRFSAERTGGSVSTLTIQRTQQEDSAVYLCASSPLAGPYTQYFGPGTRLTVL.

The V gene is TRBV28, the J gene TRBJ2-7, with a weak D call TRBD2 (6 bases). Trimming removed 2 bases from V and 5 bases from J, with 16 bases in between. CDR1 is MDHEN, CDR2 SYDVKM, per germline. The CDR3 has 15 amino acids. CDR3 DNA sequence: TGTGCCAGCAGTTTACGGGCGGGAAATCGCCACGAGCAGTACTTC. Amino acid sequence: CASSLRAGNRHEQYF. The whole variable domain, filled in from reference TRBV28 and TRBJ2-7, reads DVKVTQSSRYLVKRTGEKVFLECVQDMDHENMFWYRQDPGLGLRLIYFSYDVKMKEKGDIPEGYSVSREKKERFSLILESASTNQTSMYLCASSLRAGNRHEQYFGPGTRLTVT.

This chain connects TRBV9 to TRBJ1-2, with unresolved D. Trimming pared 0 bases from V and 4 bases from J, leaving 10 bases between. CDR1 SGDLS and CDR2 YYNGEE come from the germline V gene. The CDR3 loop spans 14 amino acids. The CDR3 protein is CASSVDPAPYGYTF. In nucleotides, the CDR3 is TGTGCCAGCAGCGTAGATCCAGCACCCTATGGCTACACCTTC.

This chain's CDR3 is CASSPTSGRQETQYF. The DNA for the CDR3 is TGTGCCAGCAGCCCCACTAGCGGGAGGCAAGAGACCCAGTACTTC. The V gene is TRBV7-2, the J gene TRBJ2-5; the match to TRBD2 covers 12 bases. V trimming: 5 bases; J trimming: 2 bases; junction bases outside the gene matches: 3. Per the germline V gene, CDR1 is SGHTA and CDR2 is FQGNSA. There are 15 residues in the CDR3.

V is TRBV7-2 and J is TRBJ1-6; D unclear. The CDR3 covers 12 residues. V dropped 1 base and J dropped 8 bases, with 3 bases sitting between them. Per the germline V gene, CDR1 is SGHTA and CDR2 is FQGNSA. CDR3 DNA: TGTGCCAGCAGCTTAGATGATTCACCCCTCCACTTT. Its protein is CASSLDDSPLHF.

V is TRBV7-3 and J is TRBJ2-2; 8 bases fit TRBD1. Germline V CDR1 and CDR2: SGHTA, FQGTGA. This CDR3 is built from 14 residues. J lost 7 bases, V lost 3 bases, and 4 bases had no gene match. The DNA of the CDR3 is TGTGCCAGCAGCTTGGACAGGGCCATCGGGGAGCTGTTTTTT. It encodes CASSLDRAIGELFF. The whole variable domain, remainder taken from reference TRBV7-3 and TRBJ2-2, is GAGVSQTPSNKVTEKGKYVELRCDPISGHTALYWYRQSLGQGPEFLIYFQGTGAADDSGLPNDRFFAVRPEGSVSTLKIQRTERGDSAVYLCASSLDRAIGELFFGEGSRLTVL.

This chain connects TRBV19 to TRBJ2-5, with a weak D call TRBD2 (7 bases). The CDR3 spans 13 residues. Looked up from germline, CDR1 is LNHDA and CDR2 is SQIVND (reference sequence). Trimming left V 4 bases short and J 9 bases short, with 15 bases between. The CDR3 DNA reads as TGTGCCAGTAGTACTAACAGGGAGGGGGCCCAGTACTTC. Translating gives CASSTNREGAQYF.

The V gene is TRBV18, the J gene TRBJ2-1; 7 positions match TRBD2. The J segment lost 3 bases and the V segment lost 3 bases, leaving 5 bases of the junction unmatched. This CDR3 spans 15 amino acids. Germline V gives CDR1 KGHSH, CDR2 LQKENI. The CDR3 DNA is TGTGCCAGCTCACCTGAAGGGAGGGGCTACAATGAGCAGTTCTTC. Protein sequence: CASSPEGRGYNEQFF.

CDR3 coding DNA: TGTGCCAGCAGTTTATCGTCGGGGGCCCGGGAGACCCAGTACTTC. Protein product: CASSLSSGARETQYF. The chain employs TRBV27 and TRBJ2-5; D assignment may be TRBD1 or TRBD2 (6 bases each). Germline-derived CDR1 and CDR2 are MNHEY and SMNVEV (reference sequence). Trimming removed 0 bases from V and 5 bases from J, with 13 bases in between. This CDR3 region has 15 residues.

The V and J genes are TRBV15 and TRBJ2-4; D is perhaps TRBD1 or TRBD2 (6 bases each). The V and J ends lost 6 bases and 8 bases respectively, with 17 bases between them. Germline V lookup: CDR1 LNHNV, CDR2 YYDKDF (reference sequence). The CDR3 covers 14 residues. The CDR3: CATSGGVGGYIQYF. In DNA form, the CDR3 reads TGTGCCACCAGTGGGGGCGTCGGGGGATACATTCAGTACTTC.

This clone has only a few counts. V is TRBV7-2 and J is TRBJ2-7, with 10 bases identical to TRBD2. Germline trimming cut 4 bases from V and 7 bases from J; bases unmatched to any gene: 7. CDR1 and CDR2 (germline): SGHTA, FQGNSA. The CDR3 has 14 amino acids. CDR3 in DNA: TGTGCCAGCAGCTCCCTCGGACTAGCGGATGAGCAGTACTTC. Translated: CASSSLGLADEQYF. Drawing the rest from reference TRBV7-2 and TRBJ2-7, the complete variable domain is GAGVSQSPSNKVTEKGKDVELRCDPISGHTALYWYRQSLGQGLEFLIYFQGNSAPDKSGLPSDRFSAERTGGSVSTLTIQRTQQEDSAVYLCASSSLGLADEQYFGPGTRLTVT.